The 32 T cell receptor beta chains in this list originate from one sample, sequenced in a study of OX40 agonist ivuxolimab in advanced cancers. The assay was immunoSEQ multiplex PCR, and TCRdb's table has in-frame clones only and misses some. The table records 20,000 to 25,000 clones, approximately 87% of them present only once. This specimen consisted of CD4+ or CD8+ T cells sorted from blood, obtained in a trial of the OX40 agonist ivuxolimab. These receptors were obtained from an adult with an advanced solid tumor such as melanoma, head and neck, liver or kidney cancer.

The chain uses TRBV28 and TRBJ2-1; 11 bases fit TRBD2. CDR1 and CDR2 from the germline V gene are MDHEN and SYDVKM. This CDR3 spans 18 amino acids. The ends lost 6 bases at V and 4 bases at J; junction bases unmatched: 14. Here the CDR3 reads CASRDRDPGLAEYNEQFF. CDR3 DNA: TGTGCCAGCAGAGACCGAGACCCGGGACTAGCGGAATACAATGAGCAGTTCTTC.

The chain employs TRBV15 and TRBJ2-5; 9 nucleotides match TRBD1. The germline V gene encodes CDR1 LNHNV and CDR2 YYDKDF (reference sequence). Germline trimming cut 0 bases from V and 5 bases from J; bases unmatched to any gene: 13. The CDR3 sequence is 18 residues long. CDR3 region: CATSRDRSGQGMKETQYF. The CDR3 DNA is TGTGCCACCAGCAGAGATCGGAGCGGACAGGGGATGAAGGAGACCCAGTACTTC.

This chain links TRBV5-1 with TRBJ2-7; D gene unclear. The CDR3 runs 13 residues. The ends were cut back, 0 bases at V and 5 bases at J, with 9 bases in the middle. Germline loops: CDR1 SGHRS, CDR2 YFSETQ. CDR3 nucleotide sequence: TGCGCCAGCAGCTTGGCCTTAAAGAACGAGCAGTACTTC. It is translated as CASSLALKNEQYF.

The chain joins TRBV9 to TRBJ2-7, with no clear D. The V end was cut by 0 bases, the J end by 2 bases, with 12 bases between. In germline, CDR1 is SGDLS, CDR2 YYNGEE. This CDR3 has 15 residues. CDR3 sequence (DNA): TGTGCCAGCAGCGTAGCCTCAACAGCCACCTACGAGCAGTACTTC. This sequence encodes CASSVASTATYEQYF.

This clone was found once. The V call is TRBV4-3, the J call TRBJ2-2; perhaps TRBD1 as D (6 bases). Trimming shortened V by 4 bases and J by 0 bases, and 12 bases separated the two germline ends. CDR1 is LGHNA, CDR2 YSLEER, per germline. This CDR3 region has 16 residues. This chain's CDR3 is CASSLTGGPNTGELFF. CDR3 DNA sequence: TGCGCCAGCAGCCTGACAGGAGGCCCGAACACCGGGGAGCTGTTTTTT.

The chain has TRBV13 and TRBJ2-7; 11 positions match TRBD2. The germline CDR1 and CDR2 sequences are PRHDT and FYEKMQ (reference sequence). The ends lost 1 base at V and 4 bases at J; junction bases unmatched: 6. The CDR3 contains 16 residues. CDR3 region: CASSLATSGGRYEQYF. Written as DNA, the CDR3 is TGTGCCAGCAGCTTAGCTACTAGCGGGGGACGTTACGAGCAGTACTTC.

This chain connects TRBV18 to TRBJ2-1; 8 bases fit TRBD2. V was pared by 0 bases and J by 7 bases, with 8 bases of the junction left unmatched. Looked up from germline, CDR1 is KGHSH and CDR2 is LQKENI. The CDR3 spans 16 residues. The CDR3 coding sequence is TGTGCCAGCTCACCACCCCCAGCGGGAGCGAGGAATGAGCAGTTCTTC. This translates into CASSPPPAGARNEQFF.

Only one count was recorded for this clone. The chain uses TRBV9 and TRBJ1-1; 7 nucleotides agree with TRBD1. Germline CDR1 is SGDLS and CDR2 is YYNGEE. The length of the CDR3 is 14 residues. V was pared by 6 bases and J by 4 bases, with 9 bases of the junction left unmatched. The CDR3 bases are TGTGCCAGCATGGAGGGGGCGGTGGGCACTGAAGCTTTCTTT. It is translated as CASMEGAVGTEAFF.

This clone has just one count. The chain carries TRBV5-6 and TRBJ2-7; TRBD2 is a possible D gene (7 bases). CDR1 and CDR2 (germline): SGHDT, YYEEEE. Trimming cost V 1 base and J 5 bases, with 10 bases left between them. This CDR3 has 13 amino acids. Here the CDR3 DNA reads TGTGCCAGCAGCTTGTGGGGGGGCAACGAGCAGTACTTC. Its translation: CASSLWGGNEQYF.

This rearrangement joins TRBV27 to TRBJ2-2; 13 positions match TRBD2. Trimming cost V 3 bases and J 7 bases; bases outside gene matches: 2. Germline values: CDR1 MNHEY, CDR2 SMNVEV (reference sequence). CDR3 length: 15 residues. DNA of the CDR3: TGTGCCAGCAGTTTCCGACTAGCGGGAGGCGGGGAGCTGTTTTTT. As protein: CASSFRLAGGGELFF.

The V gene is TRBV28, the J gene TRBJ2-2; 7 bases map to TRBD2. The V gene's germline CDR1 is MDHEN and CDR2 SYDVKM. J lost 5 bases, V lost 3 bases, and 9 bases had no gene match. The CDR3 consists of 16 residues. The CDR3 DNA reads TGTGCCAGCAGTTTTATGGGGCGGCGGGAGACCGGGGAGCTGTTTTTT. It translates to CASSFMGRRETGELFF. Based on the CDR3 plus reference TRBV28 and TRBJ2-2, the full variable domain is DVKVTQSSRYLVKRTGEKVFLECVQDMDHENMFWYRQDPGLGLRLIYFSYDVKMKEKGDIPEGYSVSREKKERFSLILESASTNQTSMYLCASSFMGRRETGELFFGEGSRLTVL.

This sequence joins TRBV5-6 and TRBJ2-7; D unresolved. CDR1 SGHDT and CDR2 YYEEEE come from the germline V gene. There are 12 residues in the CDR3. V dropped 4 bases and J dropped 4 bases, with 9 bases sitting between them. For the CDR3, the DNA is TGTGCCAGCAGCCAAGATGGGTACGAGCAGTACTTC. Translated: CASSQDGYEQYF.

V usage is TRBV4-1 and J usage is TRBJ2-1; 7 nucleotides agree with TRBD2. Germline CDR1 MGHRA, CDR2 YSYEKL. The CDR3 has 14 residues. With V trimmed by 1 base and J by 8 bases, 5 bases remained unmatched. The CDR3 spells CASSQGGRAHEQFF. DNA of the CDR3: TGCGCCAGCAGCCAAGGTGGGAGGGCCCATGAGCAGTTCTTC.

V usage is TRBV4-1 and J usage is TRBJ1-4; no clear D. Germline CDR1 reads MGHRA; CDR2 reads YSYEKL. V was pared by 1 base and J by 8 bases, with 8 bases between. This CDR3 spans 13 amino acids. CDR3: CASSQGMQEKLFF. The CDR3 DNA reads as TGCGCCAGCAGCCAAGGGATGCAGGAAAAACTGTTTTTT.

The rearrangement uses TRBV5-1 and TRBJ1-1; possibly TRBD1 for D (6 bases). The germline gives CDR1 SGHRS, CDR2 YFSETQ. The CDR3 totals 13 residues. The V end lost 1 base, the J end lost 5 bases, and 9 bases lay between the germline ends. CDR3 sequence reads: CASSLPTGTEAFF. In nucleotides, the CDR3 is TGCGCCAGCAGCTTGCCGACAGGAACTGAAGCTTTCTTT.

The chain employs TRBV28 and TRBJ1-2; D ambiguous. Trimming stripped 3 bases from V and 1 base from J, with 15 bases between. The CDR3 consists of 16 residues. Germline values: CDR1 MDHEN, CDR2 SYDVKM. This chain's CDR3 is CASSLPYLRGNYGYTF. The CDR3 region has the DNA TGTGCCAGCAGTTTGCCCTATTTGCGGGGTAACTATGGCTACACCTTC.

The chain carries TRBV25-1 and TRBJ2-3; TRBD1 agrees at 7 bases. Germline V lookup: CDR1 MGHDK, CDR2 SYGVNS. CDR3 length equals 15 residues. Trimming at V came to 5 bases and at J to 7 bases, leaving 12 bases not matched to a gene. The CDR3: CASSRVADRRNTQYF. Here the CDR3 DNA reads TGTGCCAGCAGTCGCGTCGCGGACAGGCGGAATACGCAGTATTTT.

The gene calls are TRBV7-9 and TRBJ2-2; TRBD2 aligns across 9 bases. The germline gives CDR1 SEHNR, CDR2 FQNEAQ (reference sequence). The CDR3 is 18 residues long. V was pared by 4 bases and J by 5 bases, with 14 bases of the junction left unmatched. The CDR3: CASSSPGTSRSRTGELFF. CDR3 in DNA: TGTGCCAGCAGCTCGCCGGGGACTAGCAGATCGCGGACCGGGGAGCTGTTTTTT.

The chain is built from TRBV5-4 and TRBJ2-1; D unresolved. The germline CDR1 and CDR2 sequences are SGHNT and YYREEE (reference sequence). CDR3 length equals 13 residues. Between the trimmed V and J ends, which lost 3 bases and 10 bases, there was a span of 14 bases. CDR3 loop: CASSSITQGEQFF. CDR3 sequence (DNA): TGTGCCAGCAGCTCCATTACCCAAGGAGAGCAGTTCTTC.

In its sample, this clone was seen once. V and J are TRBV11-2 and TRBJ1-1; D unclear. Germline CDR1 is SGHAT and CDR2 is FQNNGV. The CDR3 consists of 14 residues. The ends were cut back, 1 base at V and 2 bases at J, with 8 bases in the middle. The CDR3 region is CASSLGGSNTEAFF. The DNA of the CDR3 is TGTGCCAGCAGCTTAGGGGGTAGCAACACTGAAGCTTTCTTT. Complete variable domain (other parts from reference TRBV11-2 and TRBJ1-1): EAGVAQSPRYKIIEKRQSVAFWCNPISGHATLYWYQQILGQGPKLLIQFQNNGVVDDSQLPKDRFSAERLKGVDSTLKIQPAKLEDSAVYLCASSLGGSNTEAFFGQGTRLTVV.

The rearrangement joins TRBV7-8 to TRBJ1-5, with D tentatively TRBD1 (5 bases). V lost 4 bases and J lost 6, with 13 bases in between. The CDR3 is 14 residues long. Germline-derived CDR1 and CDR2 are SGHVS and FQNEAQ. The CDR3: CASSSRERGQPQHF. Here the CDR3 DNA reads TGTGCCAGCAGCTCCCGGGAGAGGGGTCAGCCCCAGCATTTT.

The CDR3 sequence: CATSETGGAIVLTDTQYF. The CDR3 DNA follows: TGTGCCACGAGTGAGACAGGGGGCGCGATTGTTCTTACAGATACGCAGTATTTT. The chain links TRBV15 to TRBJ2-3, with 10 bases that match TRBD1. The V segment lost 9 bases and the J segment 3 bases; nucleotides outside the gene matches: 18. Per the germline V gene, CDR1 is LNHNV and CDR2 is YYDKDF (reference sequence). This CDR3 has 18 amino acids. Based on the CDR3 plus reference TRBV15 and TRBJ2-3, the full variable domain is DAMVIQNPRYQVTQFGKPVTLSCSQTLNHNVMYWYQQKSSQAPKLLFHYYDKDFNNEADTPDNFQSRRPNTSFCFLDIRSPGLGDTAMYLCATSETGGAIVLTDTQYFGPGTRLTVL.

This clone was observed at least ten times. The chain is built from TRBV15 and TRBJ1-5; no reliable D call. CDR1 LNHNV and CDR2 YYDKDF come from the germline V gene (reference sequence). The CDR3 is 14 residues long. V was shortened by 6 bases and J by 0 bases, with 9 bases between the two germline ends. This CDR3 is CATSGENSNQPQHF. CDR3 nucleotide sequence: TGTGCCACCAGTGGGGAGAATAGCAATCAGCCCCAGCATTTT.

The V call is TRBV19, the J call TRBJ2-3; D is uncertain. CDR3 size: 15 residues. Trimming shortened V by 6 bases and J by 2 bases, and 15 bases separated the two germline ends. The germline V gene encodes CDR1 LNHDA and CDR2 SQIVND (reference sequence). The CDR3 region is CASRVSNYLTDTQYF. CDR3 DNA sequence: TGTGCCAGTAGAGTGTCCAACTACCTCACAGATACGCAGTATTTT.

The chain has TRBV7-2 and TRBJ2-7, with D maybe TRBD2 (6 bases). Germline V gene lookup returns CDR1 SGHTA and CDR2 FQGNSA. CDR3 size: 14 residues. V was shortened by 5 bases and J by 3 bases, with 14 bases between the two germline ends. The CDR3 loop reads CASSNGGSGYEQYF. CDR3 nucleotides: TGTGCCAGCAGCAATGGGGGGTCGGGCTACGAGCAGTACTTC.

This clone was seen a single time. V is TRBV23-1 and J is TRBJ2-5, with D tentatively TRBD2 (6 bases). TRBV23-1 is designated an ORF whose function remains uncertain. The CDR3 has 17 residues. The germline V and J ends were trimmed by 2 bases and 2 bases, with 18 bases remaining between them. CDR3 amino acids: CASSQPRGGVLQETQYF. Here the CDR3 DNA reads TGCGCCAGCAGTCAACCCCGAGGAGGGGTTTTGCAAGAGACCCAGTACTTC.

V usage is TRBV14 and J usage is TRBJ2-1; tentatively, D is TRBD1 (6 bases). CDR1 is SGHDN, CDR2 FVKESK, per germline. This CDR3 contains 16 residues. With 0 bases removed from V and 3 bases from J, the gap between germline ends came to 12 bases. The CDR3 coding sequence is TGTGCCAGCAGCCAAGAAGGCCAGGGGTACTACAATGAGCAGTTCTTC. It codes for CASSQEGQGYYNEQFF.

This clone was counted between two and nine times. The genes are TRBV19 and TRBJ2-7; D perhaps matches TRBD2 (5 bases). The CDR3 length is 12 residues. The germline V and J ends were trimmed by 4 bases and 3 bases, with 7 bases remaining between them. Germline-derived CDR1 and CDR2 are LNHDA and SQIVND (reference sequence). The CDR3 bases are TGTGCCAGTAGTACCGGGGACTACGAGCAGTACTTC. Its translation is CASSTGDYEQYF.

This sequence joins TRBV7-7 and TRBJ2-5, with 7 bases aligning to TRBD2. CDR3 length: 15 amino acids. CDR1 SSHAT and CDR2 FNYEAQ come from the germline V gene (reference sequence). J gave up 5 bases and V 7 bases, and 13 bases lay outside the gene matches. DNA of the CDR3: TGTGCCAGCACACGGACCGGGACCGGGGGGGAGACCCAGTACTTC. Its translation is CASTRTGTGGETQYF.

In nucleotides, the CDR3 is TGTGCCAGCTCACCCGTCATGACTAATGAAAAACTGTTTTTT. It encodes CASSPVMTNEKLFF. The chain uses TRBV18 and TRBJ1-4; D not certain. Germline lookup yields CDR1 KGHSH and CDR2 LQKENI. Trimming pared 3 bases from V and 2 bases from J, leaving 7 bases between. This CDR3 region has 14 residues.

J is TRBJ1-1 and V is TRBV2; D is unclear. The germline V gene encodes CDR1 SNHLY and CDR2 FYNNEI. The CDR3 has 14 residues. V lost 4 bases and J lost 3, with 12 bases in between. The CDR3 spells CASSVFLGDTEAFF. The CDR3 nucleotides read TGTGCCAGCAGTGTGTTTCTCGGGGACACTGAAGCTTTCTTT.

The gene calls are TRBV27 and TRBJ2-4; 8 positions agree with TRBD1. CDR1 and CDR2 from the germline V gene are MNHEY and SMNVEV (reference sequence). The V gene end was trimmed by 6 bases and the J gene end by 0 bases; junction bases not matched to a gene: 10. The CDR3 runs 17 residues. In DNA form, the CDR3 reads TGTGCCAGCAGAGGACAGGGTGGGTCCTTAGCCAAAAACATTCAGTACTTC. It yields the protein CASRGQGGSLAKNIQYF.